The clone carrying this TCR beta chain was found many times. Its antigen is undetermined. Unmatched junction bases numbered 6, after V lost 4 bases and J lost 4 bases. This CDR3 contains 15 residues. The V gene's germline CDR1 is MGHDK and CDR2 SYGVNS. In TCRdb, the reads were re-called with MiXCR into one record per CDR3 protein. The sample lists 300,000 or so distinct CDR3 sequences, over 20% seen once, with about 14% in the top ten. This sample is drawn from a study of T cell repertoires in cytomegalovirus infection. On the study more broadly: It can be stated that public TCR beta signatures indicated CMV infection as well as a matching HLA type.

Findings and caveats of the study: CMV-specific TCR beta clonotypes restricted by HLA-C dominated the ex vivo response. Pooled public TCR beta family frequency picked out CMV carriers with the relevant HLA.

The chain combines TRBV25-1 with TRBJ1-5; 8 bases agree with TRBD1. Sequencing input: PBMCs. The receptor was isolated from a human donor in good health (CMV status not recorded). Some clones in this sample may be carry-over from other donors' samples. CDR3 sequence: CASSGTGRPNQPQHF. In DNA, the CDR3 is TGTGCCAGCAGTGGGACAGGGAGACCAAATCAGCCCCAGCATTTT.